The entry below gives a single T cell receptor beta chain sequence along with its context. These data belong to a study of blood T cell repertoires in COVID-19. Assay used: immunoSEQ multiplex PCR; TCRdb lists only in-frame clones, some missing. There are around 70,000 clones in the sample; 70% to 85% occur only once, and 1.5% to 2% lies in the top ten. This receptor was obtained from a woman aged 60 to 75 with acute or convalescent COVID-19. The sample consisted of peripheral blood.

As DNA, the CDR3 is TGTGCCAGCAGTGAAGCGCTAACAGTGAACACTGAAGCTTTCTTT. Residues: CASSEALTVNTEAFF. The rearrangement uses TRBV6-1 and TRBJ1-1; D unclear. With 0 bases removed from V and 0 bases from J, the gap between germline ends came to 8 bases. Germline assignment: CDR1 MNHNS and CDR2 SASEGT. The CDR3 runs to 15 residues.